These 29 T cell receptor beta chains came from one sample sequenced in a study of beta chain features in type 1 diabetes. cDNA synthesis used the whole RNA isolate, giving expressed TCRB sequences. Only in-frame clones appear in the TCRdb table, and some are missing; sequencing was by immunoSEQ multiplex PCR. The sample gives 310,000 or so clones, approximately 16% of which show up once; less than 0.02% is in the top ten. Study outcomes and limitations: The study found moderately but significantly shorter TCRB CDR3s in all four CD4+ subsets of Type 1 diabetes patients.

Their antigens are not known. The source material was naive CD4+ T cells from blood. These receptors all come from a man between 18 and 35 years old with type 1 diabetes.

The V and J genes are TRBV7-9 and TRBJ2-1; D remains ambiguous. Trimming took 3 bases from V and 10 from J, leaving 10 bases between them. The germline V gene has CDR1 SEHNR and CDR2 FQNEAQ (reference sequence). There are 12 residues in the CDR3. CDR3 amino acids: CASSLIGREQFF. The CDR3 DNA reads TGTGCCAGCAGCTTGATTGGGCGCGAGCAGTTCTTC.

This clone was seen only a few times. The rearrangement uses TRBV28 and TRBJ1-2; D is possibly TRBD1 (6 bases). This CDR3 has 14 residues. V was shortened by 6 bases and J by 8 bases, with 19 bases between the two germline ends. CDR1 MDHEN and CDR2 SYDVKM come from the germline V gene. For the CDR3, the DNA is TGTGCCAGCAGCACATTACAGGGTATGGGAGGCTACACCTTC. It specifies CASSTLQGMGGYTF.

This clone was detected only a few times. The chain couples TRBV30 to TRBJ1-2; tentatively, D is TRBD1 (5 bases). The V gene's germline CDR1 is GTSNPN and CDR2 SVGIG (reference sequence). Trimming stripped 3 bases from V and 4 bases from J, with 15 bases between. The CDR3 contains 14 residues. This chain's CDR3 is CAWRGGITSYGYTF. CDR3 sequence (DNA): TGTGCCTGGAGGGGGGGGATTACCAGCTATGGCTACACCTTC.

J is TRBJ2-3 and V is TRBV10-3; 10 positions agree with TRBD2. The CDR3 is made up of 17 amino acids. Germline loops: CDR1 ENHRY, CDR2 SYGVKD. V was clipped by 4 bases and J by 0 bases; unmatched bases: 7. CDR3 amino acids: CAISGGSGRGSTDTQYF. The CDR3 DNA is TGTGCCATCAGTGGTGGGAGCGGGAGGGGAAGCACAGATACGCAGTATTTT.

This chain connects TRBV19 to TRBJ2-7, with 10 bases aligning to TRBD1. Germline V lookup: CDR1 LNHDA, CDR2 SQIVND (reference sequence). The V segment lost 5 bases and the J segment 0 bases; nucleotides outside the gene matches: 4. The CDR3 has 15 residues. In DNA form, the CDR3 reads TGTGCCAGTAGTCCCGGGACAGGGGCCTCCTACGAGCAGTACTTC. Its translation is CASSPGTGASYEQYF.

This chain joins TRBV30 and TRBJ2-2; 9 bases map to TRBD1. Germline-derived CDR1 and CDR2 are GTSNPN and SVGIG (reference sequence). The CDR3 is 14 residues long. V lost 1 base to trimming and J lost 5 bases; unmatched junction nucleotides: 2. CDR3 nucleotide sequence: TGTGCCTGGAGTGAGGGACAGGGAACCGGGGAGCTGTTTTTT. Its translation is CAWSEGQGTGELFF. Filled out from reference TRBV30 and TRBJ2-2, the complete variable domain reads SQTIHQWPATLVQPVGSPLSLECTVEGTSNPNLYWYRQAAGRGLQLLFYSVGIGQISSEVPQNLSASRPQDRQFILSSKKLLLSDSGFYLCAWSEGQGTGELFFGEGSRLTVL.

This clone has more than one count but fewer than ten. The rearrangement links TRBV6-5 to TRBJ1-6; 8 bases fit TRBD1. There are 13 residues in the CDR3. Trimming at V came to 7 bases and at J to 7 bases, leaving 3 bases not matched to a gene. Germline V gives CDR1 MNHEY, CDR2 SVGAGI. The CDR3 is CASKQGGNSPLHF. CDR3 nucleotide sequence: TGTGCCAGCAAACAGGGGGGGAATTCACCCCTCCACTTT.

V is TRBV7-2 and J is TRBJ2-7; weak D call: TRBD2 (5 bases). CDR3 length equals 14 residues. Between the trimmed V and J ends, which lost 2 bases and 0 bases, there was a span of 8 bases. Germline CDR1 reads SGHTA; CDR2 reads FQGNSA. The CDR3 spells CASSLKAASYEQYF. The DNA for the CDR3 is TGTGCCAGCAGCTTAAAAGCGGCCTCCTACGAGCAGTACTTC.

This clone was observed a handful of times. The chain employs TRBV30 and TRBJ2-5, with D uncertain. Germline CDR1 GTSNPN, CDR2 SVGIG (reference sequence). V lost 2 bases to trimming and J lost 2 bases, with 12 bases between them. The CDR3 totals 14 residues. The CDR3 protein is CAWSPGTNQETQYF. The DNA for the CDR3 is TGTGCCTGGAGTCCCGGCACTAATCAAGAGACCCAGTACTTC.

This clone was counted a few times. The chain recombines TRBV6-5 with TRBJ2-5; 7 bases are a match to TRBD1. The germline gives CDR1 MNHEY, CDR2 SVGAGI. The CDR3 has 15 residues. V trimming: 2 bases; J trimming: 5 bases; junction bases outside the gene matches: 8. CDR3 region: CASSYRTGAKETQYF. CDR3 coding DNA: TGTGCCAGCAGTTACCGTACAGGGGCCAAGGAGACCCAGTACTTC.

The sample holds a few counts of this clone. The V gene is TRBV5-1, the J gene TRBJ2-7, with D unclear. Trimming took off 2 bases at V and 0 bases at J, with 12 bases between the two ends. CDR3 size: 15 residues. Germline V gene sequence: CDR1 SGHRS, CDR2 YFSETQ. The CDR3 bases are TGCGCCAGCAGCTTTACTCCGTATCCCTCCTACGAGCAGTACTTC. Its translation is CASSFTPYPSYEQYF.

The DNA for the CDR3 is TGCGCCAGCAGCTCGGGGAGGTCACCACCCCAGAACCAAGAGACCCAGTACTTC. This sequence encodes CASSSGRSPPQNQETQYF. This chain joins TRBV5-1 and TRBJ2-5; D might be TRBD2 (6 bases). Trimming took off 3 bases at V and 0 bases at J, with 21 bases between the two ends. In germline, CDR1 is SGHRS, CDR2 YFSETQ. The CDR3 covers 18 residues.

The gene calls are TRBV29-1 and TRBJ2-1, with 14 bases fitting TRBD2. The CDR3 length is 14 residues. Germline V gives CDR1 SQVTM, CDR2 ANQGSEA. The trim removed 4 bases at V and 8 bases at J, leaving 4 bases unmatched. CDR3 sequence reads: CSVGTSGRRDEQFF. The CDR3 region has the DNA TGCAGCGTTGGGACTAGCGGGAGGAGGGATGAGCAGTTCTTC.

DNA of the CDR3: TGTGCCAGCAGCTTAAGGACAGGGGTTAAGGAGACCCAGTACTTC. Protein: CASSLRTGVKETQYF. The chain links TRBV7-2 to TRBJ2-5, with TRBD1 matching 9 bases. Germline values: CDR1 SGHTA, CDR2 FQGNSA. CDR3 length equals 15 residues. V shed 2 bases, J shed 5 bases, and the junction held 6 bases outside the gene matches.

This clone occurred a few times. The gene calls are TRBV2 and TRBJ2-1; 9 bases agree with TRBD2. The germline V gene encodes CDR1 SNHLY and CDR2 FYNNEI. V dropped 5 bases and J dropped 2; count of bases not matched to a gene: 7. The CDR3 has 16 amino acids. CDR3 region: CASSIELAGPYNEQFF. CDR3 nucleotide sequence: TGTGCCAGCAGTATCGAACTAGCGGGCCCCTACAATGAGCAGTTCTTC.

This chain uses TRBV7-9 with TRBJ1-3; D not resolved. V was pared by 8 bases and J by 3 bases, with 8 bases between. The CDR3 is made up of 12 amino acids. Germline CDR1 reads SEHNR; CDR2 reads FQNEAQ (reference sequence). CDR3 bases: TGTGCCAGCGGGAGCGTTGGAAACACCATATATTTT. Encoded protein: CASGSVGNTIYF.

The CDR3 here is CASSPPSTDTQYF. Here the CDR3 DNA reads TGTGCCAGCAGCCCTCCCTCGACAGATACGCAGTATTTT. The chain combines TRBV4-2 with TRBJ2-3; D is unresolved. This CDR3 has 13 residues. The germline V gene encodes CDR1 LGHNA and CDR2 YNFKEQ. V lost 4 bases and J 3 bases, leaving 8 bases between the germline ends.

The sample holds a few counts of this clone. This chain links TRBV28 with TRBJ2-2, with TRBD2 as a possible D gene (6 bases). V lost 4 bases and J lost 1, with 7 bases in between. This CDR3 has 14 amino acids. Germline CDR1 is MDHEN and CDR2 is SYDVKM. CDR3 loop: CASSWRGNTGELFF. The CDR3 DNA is TGTGCCAGCAGTTGGCGGGGGAACACCGGGGAGCTGTTTTTT. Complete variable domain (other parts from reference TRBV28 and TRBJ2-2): DVKVTQSSRYLVKRTGEKVFLECVQDMDHENMFWYRQDPGLGLRLIYFSYDVKMKEKGDIPEGYSVSREKKERFSLILESASTNQTSMYLCASSWRGNTGELFFGEGSRLTVL.

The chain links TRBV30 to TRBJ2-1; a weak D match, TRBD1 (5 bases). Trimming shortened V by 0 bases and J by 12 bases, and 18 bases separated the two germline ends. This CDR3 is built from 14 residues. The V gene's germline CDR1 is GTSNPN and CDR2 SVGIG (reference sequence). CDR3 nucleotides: TGTGCCTGGAGTGTGGGGCCTAGTCAATTAGGGCAGTTCTTC. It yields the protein CAWSVGPSQLGQFF.

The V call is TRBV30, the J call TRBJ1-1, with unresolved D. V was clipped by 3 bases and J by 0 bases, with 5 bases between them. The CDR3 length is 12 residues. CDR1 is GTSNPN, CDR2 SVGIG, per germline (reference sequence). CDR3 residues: CAWSPMNTEAFF. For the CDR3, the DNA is TGTGCCTGGAGCCCTATGAACACTGAAGCTTTCTTT.

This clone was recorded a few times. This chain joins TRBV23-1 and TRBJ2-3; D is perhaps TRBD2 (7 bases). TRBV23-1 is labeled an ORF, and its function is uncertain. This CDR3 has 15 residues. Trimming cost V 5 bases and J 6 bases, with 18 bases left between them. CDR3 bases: TGCGCCAGCAGTAAAGGGGGGGCATCTAAGGATACGCAGTATTTT. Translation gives CASSKGGASKDTQYF.

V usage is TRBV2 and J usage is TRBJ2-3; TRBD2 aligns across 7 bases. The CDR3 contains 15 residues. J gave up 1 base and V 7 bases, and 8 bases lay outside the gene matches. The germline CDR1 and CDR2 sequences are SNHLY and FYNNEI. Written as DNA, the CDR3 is TGTGCCAGCAAGTCGACGGGGGGACGCACAGATACGCAGTATTTT. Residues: CASKSTGGRTDTQYF.

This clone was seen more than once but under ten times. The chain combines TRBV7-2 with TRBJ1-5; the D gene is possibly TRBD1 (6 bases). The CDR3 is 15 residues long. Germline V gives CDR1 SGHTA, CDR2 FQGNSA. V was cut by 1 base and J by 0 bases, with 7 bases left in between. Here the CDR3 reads CASSLDRDSNQPQHF. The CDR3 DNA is TGTGCCAGCAGCTTAGACAGGGATAGCAATCAGCCCCAGCATTTT.

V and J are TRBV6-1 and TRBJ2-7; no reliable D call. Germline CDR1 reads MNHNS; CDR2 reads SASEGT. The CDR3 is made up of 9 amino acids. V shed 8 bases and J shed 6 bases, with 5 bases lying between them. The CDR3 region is CASGFEQYF. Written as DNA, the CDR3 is TGTGCCAGCGGCTTCGAGCAGTACTTC.

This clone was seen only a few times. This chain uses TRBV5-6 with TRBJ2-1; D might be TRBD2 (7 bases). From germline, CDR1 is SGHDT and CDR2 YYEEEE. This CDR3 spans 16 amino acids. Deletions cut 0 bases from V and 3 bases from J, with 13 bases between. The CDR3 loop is CASSLVRGAVYNEQFF. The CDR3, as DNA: TGTGCCAGCAGCTTGGTCCGGGGGGCTGTCTACAATGAGCAGTTCTTC.

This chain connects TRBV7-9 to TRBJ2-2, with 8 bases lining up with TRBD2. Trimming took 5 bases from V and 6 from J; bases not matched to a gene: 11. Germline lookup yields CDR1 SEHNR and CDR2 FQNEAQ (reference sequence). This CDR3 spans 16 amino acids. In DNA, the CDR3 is TGTGCCAGCAGCCGGATCCCGCGGGAGGAAGCCGGGGAGCTGTTTTTT. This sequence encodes CASSRIPREEAGELFF. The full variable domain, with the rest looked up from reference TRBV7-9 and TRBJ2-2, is DTGVSQNPRHKITKRGQNVTFRCDPISEHNRLYWYRQTLGQGPEFLTYFQNEAQLEKSRLLSDRFSAERPKGSFSTLEIQRTEQGDSAMYLCASSRIPREEAGELFFGEGSRLTVL.

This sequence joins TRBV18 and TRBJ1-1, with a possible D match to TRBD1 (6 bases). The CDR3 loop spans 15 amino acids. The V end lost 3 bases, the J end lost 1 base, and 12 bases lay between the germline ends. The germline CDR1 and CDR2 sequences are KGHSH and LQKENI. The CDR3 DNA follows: TGTGCCAGCTCACCGAGACAGGAGACGAACACTGAAGCTTTCTTT. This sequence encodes CASSPRQETNTEAFF.

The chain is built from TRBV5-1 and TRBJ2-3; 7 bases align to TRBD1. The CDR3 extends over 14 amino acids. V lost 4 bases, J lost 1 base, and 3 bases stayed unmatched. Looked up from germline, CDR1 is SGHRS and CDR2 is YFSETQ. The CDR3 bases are TGCGCCAGCAGCCGGGACAGCGGCACAGATACGCAGTATTTT. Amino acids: CASSRDSGTDTQYF.

CDR3 nucleotide sequence: TGTGCCAGCAGCTTTCGCGGGGGGTTCTACGAGCAGTACTTC. It is translated as CASSFRGGFYEQYF. The rearrangement joins TRBV11-2 to TRBJ2-7, with 8 bases that match TRBD2. CDR3 length: 14 residues. Trimming at V came to 3 bases and at J to 3 bases, leaving 4 bases not matched to a gene. The germline V gene has CDR1 SGHAT and CDR2 FQNNGV.